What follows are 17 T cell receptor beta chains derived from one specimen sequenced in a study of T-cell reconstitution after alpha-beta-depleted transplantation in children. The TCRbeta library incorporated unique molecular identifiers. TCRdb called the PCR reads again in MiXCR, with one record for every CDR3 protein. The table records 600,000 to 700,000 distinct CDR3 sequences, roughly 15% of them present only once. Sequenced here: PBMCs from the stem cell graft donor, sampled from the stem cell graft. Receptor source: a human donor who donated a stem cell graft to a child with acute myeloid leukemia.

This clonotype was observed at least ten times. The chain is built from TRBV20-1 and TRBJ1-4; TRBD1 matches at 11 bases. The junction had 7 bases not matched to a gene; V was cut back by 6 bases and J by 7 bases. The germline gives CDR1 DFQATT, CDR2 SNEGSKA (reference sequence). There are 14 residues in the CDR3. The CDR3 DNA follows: TGCAGTGCGGGGACGGGACAGGGGGTTGAAAAACTGTTTTTT. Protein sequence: CSAGTGQGVEKLFF.

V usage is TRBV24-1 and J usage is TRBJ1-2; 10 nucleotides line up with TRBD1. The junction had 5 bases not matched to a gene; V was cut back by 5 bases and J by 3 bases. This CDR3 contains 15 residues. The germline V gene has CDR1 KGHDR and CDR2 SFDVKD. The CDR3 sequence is CATSGDRGDDYGYTF. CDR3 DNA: TGTGCCACCAGTGGGGACAGGGGTGATGACTATGGCTACACCTTC.

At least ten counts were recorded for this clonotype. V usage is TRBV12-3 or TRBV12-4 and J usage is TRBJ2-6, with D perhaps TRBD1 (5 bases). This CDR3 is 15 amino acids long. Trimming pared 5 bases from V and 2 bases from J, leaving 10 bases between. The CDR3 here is CASSHQGAGANVLTF. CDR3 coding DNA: TGTGCCAGCAGTCATCAGGGTGCTGGGGCCAACGTCCTGACTTTC.

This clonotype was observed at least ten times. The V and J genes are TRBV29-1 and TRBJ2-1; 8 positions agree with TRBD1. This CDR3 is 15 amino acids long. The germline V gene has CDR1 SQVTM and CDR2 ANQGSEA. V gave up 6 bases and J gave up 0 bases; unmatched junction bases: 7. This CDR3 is CSVTRGLGSYNEQFF. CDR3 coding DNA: TGCAGCGTAACCAGGGGGCTCGGCTCCTACAATGAGCAGTTCTTC.

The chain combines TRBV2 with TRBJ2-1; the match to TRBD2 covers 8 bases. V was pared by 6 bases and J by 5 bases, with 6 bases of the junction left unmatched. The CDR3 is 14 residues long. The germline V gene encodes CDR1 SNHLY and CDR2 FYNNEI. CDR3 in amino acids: CASRSSGYNNEQFF. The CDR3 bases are TGTGCCAGCAGGTCTAGCGGGTATAACAATGAGCAGTTCTTC.

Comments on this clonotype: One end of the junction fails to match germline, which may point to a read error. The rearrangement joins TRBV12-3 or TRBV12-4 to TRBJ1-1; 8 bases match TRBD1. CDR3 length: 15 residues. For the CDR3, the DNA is TGTGCCAGCAGTCTACGGACAGGGAAGGGTGCTGAAGTTTTCTTT. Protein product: CASSLRTGKGAEVFF.

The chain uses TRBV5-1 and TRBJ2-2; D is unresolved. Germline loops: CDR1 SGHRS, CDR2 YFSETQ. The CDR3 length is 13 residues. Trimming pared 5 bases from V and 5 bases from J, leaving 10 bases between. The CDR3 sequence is CASRPGLTGELFF. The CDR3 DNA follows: TGCGCCAGCAGGCCCGGGCTAACCGGGGAGCTGTTTTTT.

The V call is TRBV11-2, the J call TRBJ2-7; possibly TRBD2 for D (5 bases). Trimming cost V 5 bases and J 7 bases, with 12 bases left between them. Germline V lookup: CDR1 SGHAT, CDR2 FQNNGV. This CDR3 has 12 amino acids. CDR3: CASSPGVGEQYF. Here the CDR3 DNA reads TGTGCCAGCAGCCCCGGGGTCGGAGAGCAGTACTTC.

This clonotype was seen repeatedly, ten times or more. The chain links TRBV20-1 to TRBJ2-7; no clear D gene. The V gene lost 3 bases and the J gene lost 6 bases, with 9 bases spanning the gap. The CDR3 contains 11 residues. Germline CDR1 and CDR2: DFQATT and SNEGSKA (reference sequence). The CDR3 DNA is TGCAGTGCTAGGGTGGGTATCGAGCAGTACTTC. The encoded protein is CSARVGIEQYF.

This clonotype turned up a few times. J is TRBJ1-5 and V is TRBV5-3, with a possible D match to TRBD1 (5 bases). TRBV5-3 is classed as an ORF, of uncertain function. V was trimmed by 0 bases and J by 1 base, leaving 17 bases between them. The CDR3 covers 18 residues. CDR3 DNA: TGTGCCAGAAGCTTGGCCCGTGGGGGGTACAACAGCAATCAGCCCCAGCATTTT. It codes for CARSLARGGYNSNQPQHF.

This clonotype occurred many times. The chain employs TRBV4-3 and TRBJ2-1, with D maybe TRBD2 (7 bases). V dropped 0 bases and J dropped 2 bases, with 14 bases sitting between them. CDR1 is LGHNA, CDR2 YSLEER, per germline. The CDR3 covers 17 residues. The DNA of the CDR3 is TGCGCCAGCAGCCAAGATGCAGGGGAGGGAACCTACAATGAGCAGTTCTTC. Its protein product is CASSQDAGEGTYNEQFF.

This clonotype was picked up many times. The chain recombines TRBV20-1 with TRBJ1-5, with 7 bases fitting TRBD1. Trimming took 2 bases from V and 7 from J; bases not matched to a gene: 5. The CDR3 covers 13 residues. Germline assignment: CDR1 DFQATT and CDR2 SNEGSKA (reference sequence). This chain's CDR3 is CSARPTGVQPQHF. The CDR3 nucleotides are TGCAGTGCTAGACCCACAGGGGTCCAGCCCCAGCATTTT.

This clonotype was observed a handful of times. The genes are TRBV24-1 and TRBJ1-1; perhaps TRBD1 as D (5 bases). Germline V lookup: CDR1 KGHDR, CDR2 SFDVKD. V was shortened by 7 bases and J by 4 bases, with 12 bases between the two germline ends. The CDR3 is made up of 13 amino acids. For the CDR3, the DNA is TGTGCCACCAGGGAGGGTGGGGGCACTGAAGCTTTCTTT. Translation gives CATREGGGTEAFF.

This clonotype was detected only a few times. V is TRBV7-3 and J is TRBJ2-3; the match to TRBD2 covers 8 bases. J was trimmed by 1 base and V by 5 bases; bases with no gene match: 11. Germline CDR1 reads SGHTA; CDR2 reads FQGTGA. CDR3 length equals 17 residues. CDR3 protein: CASSPGGVYQRTDTQYF. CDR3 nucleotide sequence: TGTGCCAGCAGCCCGGGGGGGGTCTACCAACGCACAGATACGCAGTATTTT.

The CDR3 region is CASSGLGTHSNQPQHF. CDR3 DNA: TGTGCCAGCAGTGGACTCGGGACACACAGCAATCAGCCCCAGCATTTT. The chain recombines TRBV6-1 with TRBJ1-5; the D gene is possibly TRBD1 (6 bases). The CDR3 covers 16 residues. Germline V lookup: CDR1 MNHNS, CDR2 SASEGT. The V end was cut by 4 bases, the J end by 1 base, with 14 bases between.

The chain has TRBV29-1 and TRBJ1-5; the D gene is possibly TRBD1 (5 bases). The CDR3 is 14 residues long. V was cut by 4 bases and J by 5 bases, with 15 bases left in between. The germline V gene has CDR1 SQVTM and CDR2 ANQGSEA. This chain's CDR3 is CSVGIGGGDQPQHF. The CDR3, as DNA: TGCAGCGTTGGGATTGGGGGGGGAGATCAGCCCCAGCATTTT.

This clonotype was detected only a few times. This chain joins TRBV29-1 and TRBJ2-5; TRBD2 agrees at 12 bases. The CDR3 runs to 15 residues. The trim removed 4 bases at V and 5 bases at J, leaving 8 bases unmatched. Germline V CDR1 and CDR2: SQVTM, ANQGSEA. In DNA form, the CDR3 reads TGCAGCGTTGTTCCTAGCGGGGGGGCTCCGGAGACCCAGTACTTC. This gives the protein CSVVPSGGAPETQYF.